This T cell receptor beta chain was found in a study of cytomegalovirus exposure and HLA in healthy donors. PCR amplification relied on 60 Vbeta primers (plus 13 Jbeta primers). The assay was immunoSEQ multiplex PCR, and TCRdb's table has in-frame clones only and misses some. This table holds fewer than 200,000 clones, 80% to 90% found once. In the case of this clone: Its antigen is undetermined.

General study findings and limits: A previous analysis found most TCR beta V segments productive roughly 87% or roughly 30% of the time.

Specimen: PBMCs. The receptor comes from a woman in her late teens or twenties in good health and CMV-seronegative.

The chain's CDR3 is CASSSRVEETQYF. CDR3 sequence (DNA): TGCGCCAGCTCATCCCGAGTGGAAGAGACCCAGTACTTC. The V and J genes are TRBV10-1 and TRBJ2-5, with D unresolved. Per germline, CDR1 WNHNN and CDR2 SYGVQD (reference sequence). Trimming cost V 8 bases and J 3 bases, with 13 bases left between them. The CDR3 loop spans 13 amino acids.